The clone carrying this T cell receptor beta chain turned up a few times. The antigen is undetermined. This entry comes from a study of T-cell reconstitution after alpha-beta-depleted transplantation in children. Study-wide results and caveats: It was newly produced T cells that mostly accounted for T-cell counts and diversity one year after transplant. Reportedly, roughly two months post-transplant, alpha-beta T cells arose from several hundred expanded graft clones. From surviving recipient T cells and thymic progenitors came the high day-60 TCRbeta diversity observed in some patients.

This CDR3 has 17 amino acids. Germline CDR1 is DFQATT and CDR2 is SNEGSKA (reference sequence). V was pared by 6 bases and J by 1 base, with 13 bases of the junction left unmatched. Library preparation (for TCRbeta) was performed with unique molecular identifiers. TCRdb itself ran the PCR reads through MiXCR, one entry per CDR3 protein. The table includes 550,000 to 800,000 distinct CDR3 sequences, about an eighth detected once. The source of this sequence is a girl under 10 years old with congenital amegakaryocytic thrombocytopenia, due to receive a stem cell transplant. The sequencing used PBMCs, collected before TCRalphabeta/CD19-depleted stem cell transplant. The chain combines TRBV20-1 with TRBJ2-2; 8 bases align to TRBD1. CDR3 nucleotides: TGCAGTGCCAAGGACAGGGAGGATTGGCTGAACACCGGGGAGCTGTTTTTT. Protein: CSAKDREDWLNTGELFF.